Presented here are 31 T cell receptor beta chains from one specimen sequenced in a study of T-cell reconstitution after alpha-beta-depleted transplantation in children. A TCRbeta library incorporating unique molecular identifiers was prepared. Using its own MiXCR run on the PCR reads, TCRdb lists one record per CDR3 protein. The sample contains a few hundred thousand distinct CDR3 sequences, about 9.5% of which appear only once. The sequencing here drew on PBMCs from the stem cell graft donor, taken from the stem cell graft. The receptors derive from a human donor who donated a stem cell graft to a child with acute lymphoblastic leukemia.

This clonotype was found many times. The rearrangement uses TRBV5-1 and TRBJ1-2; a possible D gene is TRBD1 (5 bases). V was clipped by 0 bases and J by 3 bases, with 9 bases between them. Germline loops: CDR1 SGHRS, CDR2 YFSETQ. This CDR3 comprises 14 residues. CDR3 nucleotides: TGCGCCAGCAGCTTGGCCGGGGCAGACTATGGCTACACCTTC. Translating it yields CASSLAGADYGYTF.

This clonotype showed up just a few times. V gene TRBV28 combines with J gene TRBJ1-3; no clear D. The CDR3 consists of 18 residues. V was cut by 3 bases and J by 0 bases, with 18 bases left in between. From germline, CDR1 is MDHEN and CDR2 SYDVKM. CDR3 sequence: CASSLAFLSSSSGNTIYF. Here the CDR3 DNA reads TGTGCCAGCAGTTTGGCGTTCCTTTCTTCGAGCTCTGGAAACACCATATATTTT.

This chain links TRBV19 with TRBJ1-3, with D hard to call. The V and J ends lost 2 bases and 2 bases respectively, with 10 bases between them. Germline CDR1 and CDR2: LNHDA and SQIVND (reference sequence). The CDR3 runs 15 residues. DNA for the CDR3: TGTGCCAGTAGTATACCGAAAAGCCCTGGAAACACCATATATTTT. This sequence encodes CASSIPKSPGNTIYF. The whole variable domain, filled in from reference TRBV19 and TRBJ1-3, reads DGGITQSPKYLFRKEGQNVTLSCEQNLNHDAMYWYRQDPGQGLRLIYYSQIVNDFQKGDIAEGYSVSREKKESFPLTVTSAQKNPTAFYLCASSIPKSPGNTIYFGEGSWLTVV.

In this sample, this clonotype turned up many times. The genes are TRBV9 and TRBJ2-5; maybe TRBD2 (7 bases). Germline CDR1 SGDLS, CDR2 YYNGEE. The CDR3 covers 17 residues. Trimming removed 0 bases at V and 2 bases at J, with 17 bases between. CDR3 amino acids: CASSVGLAGGGQETQYF. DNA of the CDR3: TGTGCCAGCAGCGTAGGACTAGCTGGGGGCGGGCAAGAGACCCAGTACTTC.

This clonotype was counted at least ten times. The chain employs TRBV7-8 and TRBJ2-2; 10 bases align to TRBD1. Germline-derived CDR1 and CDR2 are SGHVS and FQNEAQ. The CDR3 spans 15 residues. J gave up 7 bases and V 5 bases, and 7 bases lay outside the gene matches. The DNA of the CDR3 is TGTGCCAGCAGCCTCCGGGACAGGGGTAGCGGGGAGCTGTTTTTT. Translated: CASSLRDRGSGELFF.

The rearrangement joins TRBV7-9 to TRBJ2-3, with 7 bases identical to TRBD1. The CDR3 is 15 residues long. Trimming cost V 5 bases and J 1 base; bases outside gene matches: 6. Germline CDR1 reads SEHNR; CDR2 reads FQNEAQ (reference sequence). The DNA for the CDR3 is TGTGCCAGCAGCCCCTCCGGGACAGGCACAGATACGCAGTATTTT. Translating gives CASSPSGTGTDTQYF. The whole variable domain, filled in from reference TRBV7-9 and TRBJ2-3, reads DTGVSQNPRHKITKRGQNVTFRCDPISEHNRLYWYRQTLGQGPEFLTYFQNEAQLEKSRLLSDRFSAERPKGSFSTLEIQRTEQGDSAMYLCASSPSGTGTDTQYFGPGTRLTVL.

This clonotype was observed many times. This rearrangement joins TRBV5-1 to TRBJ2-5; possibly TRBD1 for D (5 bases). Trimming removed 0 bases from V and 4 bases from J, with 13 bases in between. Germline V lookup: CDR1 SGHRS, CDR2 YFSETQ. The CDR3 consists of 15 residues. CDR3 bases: TGCGCCAGCAGCTTGGACCTGAACAGGCCAGAGACCCAGTACTTC. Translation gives CASSLDLNRPETQYF. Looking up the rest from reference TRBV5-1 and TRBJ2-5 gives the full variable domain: KAGVTQTPRYLIKTRGQQVTLSCSPISGHRSVSWYQQTPGQGLQFLFEYFSETQRNKGNFPGRFSGRQFSNSRSEMNVSTLELGDSALYLCASSLDLNRPETQYFGPGTRLLVL.

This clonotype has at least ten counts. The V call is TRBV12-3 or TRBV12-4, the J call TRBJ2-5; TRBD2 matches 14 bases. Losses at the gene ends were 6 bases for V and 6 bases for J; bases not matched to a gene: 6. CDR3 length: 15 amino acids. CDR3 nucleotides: TGTGCCAGCAGGGAGACTAGCGGGGGGGCGCAGACCCAGTACTTC. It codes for CASRETSGGAQTQYF.

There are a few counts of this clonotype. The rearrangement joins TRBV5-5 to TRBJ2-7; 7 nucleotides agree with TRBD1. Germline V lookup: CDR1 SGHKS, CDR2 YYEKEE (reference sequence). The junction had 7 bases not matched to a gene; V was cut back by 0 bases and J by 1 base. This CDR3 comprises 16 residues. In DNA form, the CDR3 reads TGTGCCAGCAGCTTGGCGGGACAGCCCTATTCCTACGAGCAGTACTTC. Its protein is CASSLAGQPYSYEQYF.

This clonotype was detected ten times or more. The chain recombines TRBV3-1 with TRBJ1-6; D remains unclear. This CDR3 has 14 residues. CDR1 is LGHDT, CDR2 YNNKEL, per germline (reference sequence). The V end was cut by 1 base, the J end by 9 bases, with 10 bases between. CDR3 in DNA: TGTGCCAGCAGCCAAGTACCCGGTATTTCACCCCTCCACTTT. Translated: CASSQVPGISPLHF.

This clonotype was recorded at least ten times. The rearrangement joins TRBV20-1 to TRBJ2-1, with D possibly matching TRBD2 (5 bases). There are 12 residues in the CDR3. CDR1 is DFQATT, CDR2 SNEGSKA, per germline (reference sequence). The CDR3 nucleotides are TGCAGCGGCGGGTACTCCTACAATGAGCAGTTCTTC. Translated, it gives CSGGYSYNEQFF.

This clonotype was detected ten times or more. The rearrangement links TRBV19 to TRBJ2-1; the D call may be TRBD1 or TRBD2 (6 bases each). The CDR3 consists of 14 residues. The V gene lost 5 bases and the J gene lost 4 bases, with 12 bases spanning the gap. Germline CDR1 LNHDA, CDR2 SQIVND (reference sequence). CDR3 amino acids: CASSYRGLYNEQFF. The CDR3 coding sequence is TGTGCCAGTAGTTACCGGGGGCTATACAATGAGCAGTTCTTC. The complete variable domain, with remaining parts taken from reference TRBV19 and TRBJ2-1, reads DGGITQSPKYLFRKEGQNVTLSCEQNLNHDAMYWYRQDPGQGLRLIYYSQIVNDFQKGDIAEGYSVSREKKESFPLTVTSAQKNPTAFYLCASSYRGLYNEQFFGPGTRLTVL.

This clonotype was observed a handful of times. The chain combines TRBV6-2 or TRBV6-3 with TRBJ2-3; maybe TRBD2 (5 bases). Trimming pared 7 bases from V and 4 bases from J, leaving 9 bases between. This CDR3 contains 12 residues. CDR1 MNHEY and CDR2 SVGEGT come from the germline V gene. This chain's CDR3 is CASIGAADTQYF. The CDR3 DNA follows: TGTGCCAGCATCGGAGCGGCAGATACGCAGTATTTT.

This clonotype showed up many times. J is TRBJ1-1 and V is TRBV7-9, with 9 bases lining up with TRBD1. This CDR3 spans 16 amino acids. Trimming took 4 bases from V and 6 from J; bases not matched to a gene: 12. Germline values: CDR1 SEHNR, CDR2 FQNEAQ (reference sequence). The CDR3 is CASSYADHRGLAEAFF. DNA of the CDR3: TGTGCCAGCAGCTATGCAGATCACAGGGGGCTGGCTGAAGCTTTCTTT.

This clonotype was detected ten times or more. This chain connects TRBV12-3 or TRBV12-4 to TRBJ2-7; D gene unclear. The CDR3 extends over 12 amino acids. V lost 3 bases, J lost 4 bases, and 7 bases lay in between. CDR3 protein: CASSFRGYEQYF. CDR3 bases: TGTGCCAGCAGTTTTAGAGGTTACGAGCAGTACTTC.

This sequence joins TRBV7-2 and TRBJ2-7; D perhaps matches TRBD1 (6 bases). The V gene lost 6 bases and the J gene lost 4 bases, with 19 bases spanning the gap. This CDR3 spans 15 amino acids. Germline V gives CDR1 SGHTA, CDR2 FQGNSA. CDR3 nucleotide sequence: TGTGCCAGCAGTCACGAAACGGGACACAATTACGAGCAGTACTTC. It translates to CASSHETGHNYEQYF.

The CDR3 region is CSGRRLAASTDTQYF. CDR3 DNA: TGCAGCGGCCGACGACTAGCGGCGAGCACAGATACGCAGTATTTT. The rearrangement joins TRBV29-1 to TRBJ2-3; 9 nucleotides match TRBD2. CDR1 and CDR2 from the germline V gene are SQVTM and ANQGSEA. Trimming took 7 bases from V and 0 from J; bases not matched to a gene: 8. The CDR3 contains 15 residues.

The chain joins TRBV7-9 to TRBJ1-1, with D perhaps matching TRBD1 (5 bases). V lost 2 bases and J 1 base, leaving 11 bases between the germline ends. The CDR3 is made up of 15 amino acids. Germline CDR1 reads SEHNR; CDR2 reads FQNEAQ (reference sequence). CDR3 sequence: CASSLTAGPNTEAFF. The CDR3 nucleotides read TGTGCCAGCAGCTTAACGGCAGGGCCGAACACTGAAGCTTTCTTT.

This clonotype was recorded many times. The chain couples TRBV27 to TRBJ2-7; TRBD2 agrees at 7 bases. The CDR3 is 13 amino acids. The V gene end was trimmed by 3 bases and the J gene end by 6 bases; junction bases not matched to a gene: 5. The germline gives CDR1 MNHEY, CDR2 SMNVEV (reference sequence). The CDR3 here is CASSFRGVGEQYF. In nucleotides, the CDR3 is TGTGCCAGCAGTTTCCGGGGGGTCGGCGAGCAGTACTTC.

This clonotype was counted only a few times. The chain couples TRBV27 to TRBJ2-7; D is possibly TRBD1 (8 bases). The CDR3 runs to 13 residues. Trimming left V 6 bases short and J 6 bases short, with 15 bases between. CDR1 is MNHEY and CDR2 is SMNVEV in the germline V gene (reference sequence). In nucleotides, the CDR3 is TGTGCCAGCAGCGGACAGGGAGGGGGCGAGCAGTACTTC. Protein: CASSGQGGGEQYF.

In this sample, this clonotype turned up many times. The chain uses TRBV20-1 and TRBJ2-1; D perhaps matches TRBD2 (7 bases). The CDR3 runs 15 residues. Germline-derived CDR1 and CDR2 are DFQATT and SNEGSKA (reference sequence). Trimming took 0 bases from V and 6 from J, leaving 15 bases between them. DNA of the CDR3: TGCAGTGCTAGAGATATAGGGGGGGAGAGCAATGAGCAGTTCTTC. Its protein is CSARDIGGESNEQFF.

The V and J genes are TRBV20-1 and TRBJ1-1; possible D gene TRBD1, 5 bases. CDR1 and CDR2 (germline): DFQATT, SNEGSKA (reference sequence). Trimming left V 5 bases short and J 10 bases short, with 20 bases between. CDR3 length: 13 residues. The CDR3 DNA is TGCAGTGCTGAGGGCGGGGGGAGCCTTTCAGCTTTCTTT. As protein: CSAEGGGSLSAFF.

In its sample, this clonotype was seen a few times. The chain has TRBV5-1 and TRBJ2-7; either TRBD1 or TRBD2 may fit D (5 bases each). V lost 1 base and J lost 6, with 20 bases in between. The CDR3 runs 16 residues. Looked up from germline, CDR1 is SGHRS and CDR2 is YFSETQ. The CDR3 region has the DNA TGCGCCAGCAGCTTGTCAAACCCGGGACGCCGCCTCGAGCAGTACTTC. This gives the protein CASSLSNPGRRLEQYF.

The CDR3: CASSYRGLAADTQYF. The DNA for the CDR3 is TGTGCCAGCAGTTACCGTGGACTAGCAGCAGATACGCAGTATTTT. The chain has TRBV6-2 or TRBV6-3 and TRBJ2-3, with TRBD2 matching 8 bases. The germline gives CDR1 MNHEY, CDR2 SVGEGT. Trimming cost V 2 bases and J 4 bases; bases outside gene matches: 5. The CDR3 has 15 residues.

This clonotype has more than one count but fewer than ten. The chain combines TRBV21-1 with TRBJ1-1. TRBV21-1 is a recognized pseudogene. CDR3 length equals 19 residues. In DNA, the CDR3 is TGTGCCAGCAGCAAAGCGAACAGTGTGGCGGTAGGAATGAACACTGAAGCTTTCTTT. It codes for CASSKANSVAVGMNTEAFF.

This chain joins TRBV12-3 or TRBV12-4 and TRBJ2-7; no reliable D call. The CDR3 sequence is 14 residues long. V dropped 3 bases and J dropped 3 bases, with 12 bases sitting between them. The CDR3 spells CASSFRPAVYEQYF. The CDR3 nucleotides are TGTGCCAGCAGTTTTCGGCCGGCCGTCTACGAGCAGTACTTC.

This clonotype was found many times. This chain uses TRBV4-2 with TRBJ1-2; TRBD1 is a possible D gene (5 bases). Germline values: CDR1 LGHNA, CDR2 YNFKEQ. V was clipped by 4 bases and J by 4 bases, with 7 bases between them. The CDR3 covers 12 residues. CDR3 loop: CASSPTAYGYTF. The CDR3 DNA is TGTGCCAGCAGCCCGACAGCCTATGGCTACACCTTC.

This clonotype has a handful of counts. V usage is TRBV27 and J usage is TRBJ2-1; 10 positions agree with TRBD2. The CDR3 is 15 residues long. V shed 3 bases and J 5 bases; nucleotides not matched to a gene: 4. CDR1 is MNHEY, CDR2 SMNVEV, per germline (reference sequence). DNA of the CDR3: TGTGCCAGCAGTTTTACTAGCGGGGAGAACAATGAGCAGTTCTTC. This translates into CASSFTSGENNEQFF.

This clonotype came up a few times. CDR3 DNA sequence: TGTGCCAGCACCCTGGTTGCAACTAATGAAAAACTGTTTTTT. Amino acids: CASTLVATNEKLFF. V and J are TRBV28 and TRBJ1-4, with D unresolved. The CDR3 length is 14 residues. Germline V gene lookup returns CDR1 MDHEN and CDR2 SYDVKM. V lost 7 bases to trimming and J lost 0 bases, with 9 bases between them.

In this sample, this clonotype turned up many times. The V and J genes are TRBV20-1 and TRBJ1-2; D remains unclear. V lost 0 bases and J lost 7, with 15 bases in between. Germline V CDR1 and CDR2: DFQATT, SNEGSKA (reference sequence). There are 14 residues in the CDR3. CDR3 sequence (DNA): TGCAGTGCTAGAGATTCATCTCGGGCAGGTGGCTACACCTTC. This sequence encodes CSARDSSRAGGYTF.

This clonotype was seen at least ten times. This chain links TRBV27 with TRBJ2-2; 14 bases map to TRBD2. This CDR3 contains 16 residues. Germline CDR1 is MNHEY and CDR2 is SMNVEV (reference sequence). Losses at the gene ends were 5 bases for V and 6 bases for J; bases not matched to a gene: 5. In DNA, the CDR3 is TGTGCCAGCAGTGAAGGGGGACTAGCGGGGGCCGGGGAGCTGTTTTTT. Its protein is CASSEGGLAGAGELFF.